This T cell receptor (beta chain) was identified during a study of T cell responses to AZD1222 COVID-19 vaccine. Study-level results: White British ancestry dominated among donors, who included more females, and clonal diversity was possibly underestimated.

As regards this clone: The antigen is not known.

Assay used: immunoSEQ multiplex PCR; TCRdb lists only in-frame clones, some missing. The sample lists 100,000 or so clones, 89% seen once, with approximately 45% in the top ten. The sequences come from peripheral blood, collected 28 days after the second AZD1222 dose. The TCR comes from an adult who received the AZD1222 COVID-19 vaccine.

CDR3 amino acids: CASSRPRIYQPQHF. DNA for the CDR3: TGTGCCAGCTCCCGTCCCCGAATCTATCAGCCCCAGCATTTT. This sequence joins TRBV28 and TRBJ1-5; no firm D call. Trimming left V 8 bases short and J 5 bases short, with 16 bases between. Per germline, CDR1 MDHEN and CDR2 SYDVKM. The CDR3 spans 14 residues.